The 26 T cell receptor beta chains given below trace back to one sample, sequenced in a study of T cell repertoires in cytomegalovirus infection (dated by TCRdb to about 2019). These reads were obtained on an Illumina HiSeq 1500. Using fastp trimming at Q25 and MiXCR clonotype assembly, TCRdb reanalyzed the public sequencing data and kept in-frame beta chains. Rows matching on CDR3 protein sequence are summarized as one entry with the most common DNA and genes. The table for this sample lists about 530,000 distinct CDR3 sequences; around 27% of them were counted only once. Clones ranked in the top ten supply approximately 13% of the sample. Sequencing was performed on PBMCs. These receptors all come from a human donor in good health (CMV status not recorded). Some clones in this sample may be carry-over from other donors' samples.

The rearrangement joins TRBV18 to TRBJ2-1; possibly TRBD2 for D (6 bases). V was pared by 4 bases and J by 2 bases, with 12 bases between. Germline V gene data show CDR1 as KGHSH and CDR2 as LQKENI. The CDR3 length is 15 residues. The CDR3: CASSQGTGTYNEQFF. Written as DNA, the CDR3 is TGTGCCAGCTCACAGGGGACTGGCACCTACAATGAGCAGTTCTTC.

The V and J genes are TRBV28 and TRBJ2-1, with a tentative D call TRBD2 (6 bases). The V end was cut by 6 bases, the J end by 1 base, with 22 bases between. Germline CDR1 and CDR2: MDHEN and SYDVKM. This CDR3 has 18 amino acids. Here the CDR3 reads CASRGSGNTKPSYNEQFF. The CDR3 region has the DNA TGTGCCAGCAGAGGTAGCGGAAACACCAAACCTTCCTACAATGAGCAGTTCTTC.

This clonotype was counted a few times. This sequence joins TRBV6-2 or TRBV6-3 and TRBJ2-1; 8 bases agree with TRBD2. In germline, CDR1 is MNHEY, CDR2 SVGEGT. The ends lost 2 bases at V and 9 bases at J; junction bases unmatched: 12. The CDR3 spans 16 residues. Here the CDR3 DNA reads TGTGCCAGCAGTTACACTGGAGTAGCGGGAAGGGGTGAGCAGTTCTTC. Translation gives CASSYTGVAGRGEQFF.

The V call is TRBV7-7, the J call TRBJ2-5; D is perhaps TRBD1 (6 bases). V was clipped by 4 bases and J by 3 bases, with 12 bases between them. CDR1 and CDR2 from the germline V gene are SSHAT and FNYEAQ (reference sequence). This CDR3 has 14 amino acids. CDR3 region: CASSSKNREETQYF. DNA of the CDR3: TGTGCCAGCAGCTCCAAGAACAGGGAAGAGACCCAGTACTTC.

This clonotype has a count of ten or more. The CDR3 is CASRTGTSGTGELFF. DNA of the CDR3: TGTGCCAGCAGAACTGGGACTAGCGGCACCGGGGAGCTGTTTTTT. The chain couples TRBV7-2 to TRBJ2-2; 11 positions agree with TRBD2. This CDR3 comprises 15 residues. Trimming took 6 bases from V and 4 from J; bases not matched to a gene: 4. Germline V gene data show CDR1 as SGHTA and CDR2 as FQGNSA.

This clonotype came up many times. The V call is TRBV4-1, the J call TRBJ2-7; D is undetermined. CDR3 length equals 13 residues. V lost 0 bases, J lost 3 bases, and 6 bases lay in between. Germline V gene data show CDR1 as MGHRA and CDR2 as YSYEKL. The CDR3 sequence is CASSQETYYEQYF. The CDR3 bases are TGCGCCAGCAGCCAAGAGACTTACTACGAGCAGTACTTC.

This clonotype showed up just a few times. The J gene is TRBJ1-2, the V gene TRBV12-3 or TRBV12-4; no firm D call. V lost 6 bases to trimming and J lost 8 bases, with 10 bases between them. This CDR3 region has 11 residues. The CDR3 DNA is TGTGCCAGCAGCGCCCTTTACGGCTACACCTTC. Its translation is CASSALYGYTF.

This clonotype was observed once. This chain connects TRBV20-1 to TRBJ2-1; 8 nucleotides align to TRBD2. The CDR3 covers 15 residues. Trimming took 3 bases from V and 7 from J; bases not matched to a gene: 11. Germline V gene lookup returns CDR1 DFQATT and CDR2 SNEGSKA (reference sequence). The CDR3 nucleotides read TGCAGTGCTAGGCATGCCGGGACTAGGAGGAATGAGCAGTTCTTC. Protein: CSARHAGTRRNEQFF.

The chain is built from TRBV24-1 and TRBJ2-1; TRBD2 matches at 7 bases. The CDR3 is made up of 16 amino acids. J was trimmed by 3 bases and V by 6 bases; bases with no gene match: 10. Germline V gene lookup returns CDR1 KGHDR and CDR2 SFDVKD. CDR3 bases: TGTGCCACCAGTTCCCTAGCGGCAGTGGACTACAATGAGCAGTTCTTC. This codes for CATSSLAAVDYNEQFF.

This clonotype was detected many times. This sequence joins TRBV7-2 and TRBJ1-3; D remains ambiguous. The germline V gene has CDR1 SGHTA and CDR2 FQGNSA. Trimming cost V 1 base and J 2 bases, with 12 bases left between them. The CDR3 runs 16 residues. The CDR3 sequence: CASSLEVLRTGNTIYF. In DNA form, the CDR3 reads TGTGCCAGCAGCTTAGAGGTACTACGAACTGGAAACACCATATATTTT.

This clonotype was recorded a few times. This sequence joins TRBV14 and TRBJ1-2, with D perhaps TRBD1 (5 bases). CDR1 and CDR2 from the germline V gene are SGHDN and FVKESK. Deletions cut 4 bases from V and 6 bases from J, with 21 bases between. This CDR3 is 16 amino acids long. The CDR3 spells CASSPDRARDLNGYTF. CDR3 sequence (DNA): TGTGCCAGCAGCCCGGACCGCGCCAGGGACCTAAATGGCTACACCTTC.

There are a few counts of this clonotype. The chain links TRBV24-1 to TRBJ2-1; 7 positions agree with TRBD2. Trimming removed 5 bases from V and 2 bases from J; junction bases left unmatched: 5. This CDR3 region has 15 residues. Germline V gene data show CDR1 as KGHDR and CDR2 as SFDVKD. CDR3 sequence: CATSVASGTYNEQFF. CDR3 coding DNA: TGTGCCACCAGTGTTGCTAGCGGAACCTACAATGAGCAGTTCTTC.

V usage is TRBV6-6 and J usage is TRBJ2-5; unclear D gene. Germline CDR1 and CDR2: MNHNY and SVGAGI (reference sequence). Trimming shortened V by 0 bases and J by 1 base, and 6 bases separated the two germline ends. The CDR3 runs 14 residues. The CDR3 DNA follows: TGTGCCAGCAGTTACTCGCCTAGCCAAGAGACCCAGTACTTC. This sequence encodes CASSYSPSQETQYF.

This clonotype was observed a few times. The rearrangement links TRBV7-8 to TRBJ1-4; D call uncertain. V lost 3 bases and J lost 14, with 19 bases in between. Germline V gene data show CDR1 as SGHVS and CDR2 as FQNEAQ. The CDR3 contains 14 residues. The CDR3 DNA reads TGTGCCAGCAGCTTTCGGGCCTCCCTCGGACGGCTGTTTTTT. This encodes CASSFRASLGRLFF.

This clonotype was found many times. The gene calls are TRBV7-8 and TRBJ2-2; D unresolved. Germline assignment: CDR1 SGHVS and CDR2 FQNEAQ. This CDR3 is 14 amino acids long. V gave up 3 bases and J gave up 2 bases, with 7 bases separating them. The CDR3 nucleotides are TGTGCCAGCAGCTTCAAAAGAAACACCGGGGAGCTGTTTTTT. This gives the protein CASSFKRNTGELFF.

The sample holds many counts of this clonotype. The V call is TRBV4-3, the J call TRBJ1-2; 7 nucleotides line up with TRBD1. Germline assignment: CDR1 LGHNA and CDR2 YSLEER. The length of the CDR3 is 15 residues. V lost 3 bases, J lost 2 bases, and 6 bases stayed unmatched. The CDR3, as DNA: TGCGCCAGCAGCCAGGACAGGAACCCAAACTATGGCTACACCTTC. Protein sequence: CASSQDRNPNYGYTF.

The J gene is TRBJ1-5, the V gene TRBV4-1; D ambiguous. The germline V and J ends were trimmed by 0 bases and 1 base, with 7 bases remaining between them. This CDR3 comprises 15 residues. Per germline, CDR1 MGHRA and CDR2 YSYEKL. CDR3 in DNA: TGCGCCAGCAGCCAAGAAGGGCAAAGCAATCAGCCCCAGCATTTT. It codes for CASSQEGQSNQPQHF.

This clonotype was detected ten times or more. The V and J genes are TRBV7-2 and TRBJ1-5; TRBD1 is a possible D gene (5 bases). The V and J ends lost 5 bases and 2 bases respectively, with 16 bases between them. Germline values: CDR1 SGHTA, CDR2 FQGNSA. This CDR3 region has 16 residues. CDR3 nucleotide sequence: TGTGCCAGCAGCGTCCGGGACCCCCGGGGCAATCAGCCCCAGCATTTT. Translation: CASSVRDPRGNQPQHF.

This clonotype was seen at least ten times. The chain combines TRBV28 with TRBJ2-2; 8 positions match TRBD2. After removal of 4 bases from V and 0 bases from J, the junction contained 1 base not matched to a gene. Germline CDR1 reads MDHEN; CDR2 reads SYDVKM. The CDR3 covers 15 residues. CDR3 sequence reads: CASSSGLANTGELFF. CDR3 nucleotides: TGTGCCAGCAGTTCGGGACTAGCGAACACCGGGGAGCTGTTTTTT.

V usage is TRBV12-3 or TRBV12-4 and J usage is TRBJ2-7; possible D gene TRBD1, 6 bases. V lost 4 bases to trimming and J lost 4 bases, with 11 bases between them. The CDR3 is 13 amino acids. The CDR3 DNA reads as TGTGCCAGCAGTTCCCAACAGGGTTACGAGCAGTACGTC. Its translation is CASSSQQGYEQYV.

The chain carries TRBV20-1 and TRBJ1-5; 7 nucleotides match TRBD1. The CDR3 is made up of 16 amino acids. Trimming removed 6 bases from V and 7 bases from J; junction bases left unmatched: 18. Per the germline V gene, CDR1 is DFQATT and CDR2 is SNEGSKA (reference sequence). Here the CDR3 DNA reads TGCAGTGCCTCCGGACAGGTGGGGGGCCCAAACCAGCCCCAGCATTTT. Encoded protein: CSASGQVGGPNQPQHF.

The CDR3 here is CASSVQGGFYNEQFF. Written as DNA, the CDR3 is TGTGCCAGCAGCGTACAGGGAGGGTTCTACAATGAGCAGTTCTTC. The rearrangement joins TRBV7-9 to TRBJ2-1; TRBD2 might be the D (7 bases). The CDR3 is made up of 15 amino acids. V dropped 5 bases and J dropped 3 bases, with 14 bases sitting between them. Per the germline V gene, CDR1 is SEHNR and CDR2 is FQNEAQ (reference sequence).

The chain recombines TRBV4-1 with TRBJ2-1; D could derive from TRBD1 or TRBD2 (5 bases each). The germline V gene has CDR1 MGHRA and CDR2 YSYEKL. V was trimmed by 1 base and J by 4 bases, leaving 14 bases between them. The CDR3 is 16 amino acids. The CDR3 here is CASSQVPGDGYNEQFF. The CDR3 region has the DNA TGCGCCAGCAGCCAAGTCCCTGGGGACGGGTACAATGAGCAGTTCTTC.

The V gene is TRBV5-6, the J gene TRBJ2-2; TRBD1 matches at 8 bases. Germline loops: CDR1 SGHDT, CDR2 YYEEEE. CDR3 length: 16 amino acids. J gave up 2 bases and V 1 base, and 4 bases lay outside the gene matches. CDR3 coding DNA: TGTGCCAGCAGCTTGCGAACAGGGGGAAACACCGGGGAGCTGTTTTTT. Translation: CASSLRTGGNTGELFF.

The gene calls are TRBV7-3 and TRBJ2-3, with D tentatively TRBD1 (5 bases). Germline CDR1 SGHTA, CDR2 FQGTGA. This CDR3 is built from 13 residues. Trimming stripped 3 bases from V and 7 bases from J, with 11 bases between. The CDR3: CASSLTAQNTQYF. CDR3 coding DNA: TGTGCCAGCAGCTTGACAGCGCAAAATACGCAGTATTTT.

In its sample, this clonotype was seen many times. The chain joins TRBV10-2 to TRBJ2-5, with no clear D. The CDR3 is 11 amino acids. V was shortened by 3 bases and J by 5 bases, with 4 bases between the two germline ends. The germline V gene has CDR1 WSHSY and CDR2 SAAADI. The CDR3: CASSDRETQYF. The CDR3 DNA sequence: TGCGCCAGCAGTGACAGGGAGACCCAGTACTTC.